This TCR beta chain was found in a study of blood T cell repertoires in COVID-19. V shed 6 bases and J shed 7 bases, with 16 bases lying between them. The germline gives CDR1 SGHKS, CDR2 YYEKEE (reference sequence). The CDR3 covers 13 residues. As handled by the study authors: Amplifying reference gene primers gave estimates of nucleated cell counts. Method: immunoSEQ multiplex PCR; TCRdb's copy keeps in-frame clones and lacks some. The V and J calls and clone size come from that table; D and trimming were worked out from the DNA. The repertoire holds 150,000 to 200,000 clones, with 70% to 90% as singletons.

The rearrangement links TRBV5-5 to TRBJ1-2, with a tentative D call TRBD1 (5 bases). The TCR was taken from an elderly woman with acute or convalescent COVID-19. Sequencing was performed on peripheral blood. This chain's CDR3 is CASKREGHGGYTF. The CDR3 region has the DNA TGTGCCAGCAAACGGGAGGGGCACGGTGGCTACACCTTC.